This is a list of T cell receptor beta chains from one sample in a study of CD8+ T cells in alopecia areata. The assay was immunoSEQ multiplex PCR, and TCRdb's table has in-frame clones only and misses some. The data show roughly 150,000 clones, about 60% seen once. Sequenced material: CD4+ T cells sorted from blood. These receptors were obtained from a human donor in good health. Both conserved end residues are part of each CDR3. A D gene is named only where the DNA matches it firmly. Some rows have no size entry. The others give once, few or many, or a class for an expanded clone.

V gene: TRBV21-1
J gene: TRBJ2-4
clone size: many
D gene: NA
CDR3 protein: CASSPRDRRVKTIQYF
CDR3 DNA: TGTGCCAGCAGCCCCCGGGACAGGAGGGTCAAAACCATTCAGTACTTC

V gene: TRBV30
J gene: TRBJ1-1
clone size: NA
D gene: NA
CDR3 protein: CAWSNWGGSNTEAFF
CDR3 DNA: TGTGCCTGGAGCAATTGGGGGGGCTCGAACACTGAAGCTTTCTTT

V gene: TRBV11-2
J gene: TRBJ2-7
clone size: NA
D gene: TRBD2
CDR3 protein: CASSPRASGYRALVYEQYF
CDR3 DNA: TGTGCCAGCAGCCCTCGGGCTAGCGGGTACCGGGCGCTAGTCTACGAGCAGTACTTC

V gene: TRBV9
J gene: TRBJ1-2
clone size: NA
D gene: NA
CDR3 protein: CASSVGQSYGYTF
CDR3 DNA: TGTGCCAGCAGCGTCGGACAATCCTATGGCTACACCTTC

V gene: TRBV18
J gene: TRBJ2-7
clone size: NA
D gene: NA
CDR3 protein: CASSLGRYEQYF
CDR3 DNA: TGTGCCAGCTCACTGGGACGATACGAGCAGTACTTC

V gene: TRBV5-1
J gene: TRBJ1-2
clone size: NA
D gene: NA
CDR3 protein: CASSLASTGWGYTF
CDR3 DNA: TGCGCCAGCAGCTTGGCTTCCACAGGGTGGGGCTACACCTTC

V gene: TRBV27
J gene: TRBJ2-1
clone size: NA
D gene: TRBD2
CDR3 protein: CASSPGTSGFNEQFF
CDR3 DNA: TGTGCCAGCAGCCCAGGGACTAGCGGATTTAATGAGCAGTTCTTC

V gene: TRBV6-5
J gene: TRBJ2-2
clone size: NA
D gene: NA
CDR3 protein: CASSYSRLKSGELFF
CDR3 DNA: TGTGCCAGCAGTTACTCCCGTTTGAAGAGCGGGGAGCTGTTTTTT

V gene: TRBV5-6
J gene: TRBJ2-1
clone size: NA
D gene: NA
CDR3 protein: CASSYKALRISDEQFF
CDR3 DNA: TGTGCCAGCAGCTATAAAGCGTTGAGAATTTCGGATGAGCAGTTCTTC

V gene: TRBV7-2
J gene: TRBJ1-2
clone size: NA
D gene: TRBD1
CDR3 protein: CASSSIRDRKGYGYTF
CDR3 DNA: TGTGCCAGCAGCTCGATCCGGGACAGAAAAGGGTATGGCTACACCTTC

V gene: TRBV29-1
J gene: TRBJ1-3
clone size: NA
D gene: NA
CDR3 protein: CSATFSGNTIYF
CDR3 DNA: TGCAGCGCCACCTTCTCTGGAAACACCATATATTTT

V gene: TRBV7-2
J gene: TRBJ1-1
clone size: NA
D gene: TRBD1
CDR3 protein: CASSSQGQTGGTEAFF
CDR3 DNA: TGTGCCAGCAGCTCCCAGGGCCAAACAGGGGGCACTGAAGCTTTCTTT

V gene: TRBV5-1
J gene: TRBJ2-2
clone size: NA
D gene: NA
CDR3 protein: CASNVGNTGELFF
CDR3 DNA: TGCGCCAGCAATGTCGGGAACACCGGGGAGCTGTTTTTT

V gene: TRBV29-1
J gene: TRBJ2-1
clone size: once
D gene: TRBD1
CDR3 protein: CSVVPGQGGDEQFF
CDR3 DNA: TGCAGCGTCGTACCGGGACAGGGTGGTGATGAGCAGTTCTTC

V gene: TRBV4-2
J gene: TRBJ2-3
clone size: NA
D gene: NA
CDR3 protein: CASSQGSLGSPQYF
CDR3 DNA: TGTGCCAGCAGCCAAGGGAGCTTGGGATCCCCTCAGTATTTT

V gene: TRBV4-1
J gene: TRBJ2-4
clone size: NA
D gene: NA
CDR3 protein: CASSQETLAKNIQYF
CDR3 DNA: TGCGCCAGCAGCCAAGAGACCCTAGCCAAAAACATTCAGTACTTC

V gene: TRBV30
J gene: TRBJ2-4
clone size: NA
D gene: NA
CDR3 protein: CAWSVLGGLAKNIQYF
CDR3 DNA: TGTGCCTGGAGTGTATTGGGGGGGCTAGCCAAAAACATTCAGTACTTC

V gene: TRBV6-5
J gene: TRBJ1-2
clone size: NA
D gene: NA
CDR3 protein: CASARGSLGGYTF
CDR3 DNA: TGTGCCAGCGCCCGGGGATCTTTAGGAGGCTACACCTTC

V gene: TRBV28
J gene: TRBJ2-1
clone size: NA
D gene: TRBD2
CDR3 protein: CASTSFKRGNEQFF
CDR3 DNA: TGTGCCAGCACCTCCTTTAAGCGGGGGAATGAGCAGTTCTTC

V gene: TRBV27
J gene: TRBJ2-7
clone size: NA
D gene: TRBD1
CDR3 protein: CASHPGTGRSYEQYF
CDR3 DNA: TGTGCCAGCCATCCCGGGACAGGGAGGTCCTACGAGCAGTACTTC

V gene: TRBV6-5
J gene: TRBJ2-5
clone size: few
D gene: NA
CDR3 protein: CASSRTRSSQETQYF
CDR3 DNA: TGTGCCAGCAGCAGGACCAGAAGCAGCCAAGAGACCCAGTACTTC

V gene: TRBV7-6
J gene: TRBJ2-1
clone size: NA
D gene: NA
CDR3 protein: CASSLTPGEEAYNEQFF
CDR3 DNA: TGTGCCAGCAGCTTAACCCCTGGGGAGGAGGCCTACAATGAGCAGTTCTTC

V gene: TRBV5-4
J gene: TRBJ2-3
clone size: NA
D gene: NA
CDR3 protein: CASSLDPGQPPSTDTQYF
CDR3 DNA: TGTGCCAGCAGCTTGGATCCTGGACAGCCACCCAGCACAGATACGCAGTATTTT

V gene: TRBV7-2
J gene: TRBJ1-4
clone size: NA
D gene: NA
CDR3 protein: CASSHAATTTNEKLFF
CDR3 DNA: TGTGCCAGCAGTCACGCCGCAACCACAACTAATGAAAAACTGTTTTTT

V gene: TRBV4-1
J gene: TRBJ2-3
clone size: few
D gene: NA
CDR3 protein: CASSPADGRAFTDTQYF
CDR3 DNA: TGCGCCAGCAGCCCAGCGGATGGGCGGGCATTCACAGATACGCAGTATTTT

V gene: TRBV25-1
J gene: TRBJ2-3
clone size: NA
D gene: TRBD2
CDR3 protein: CASSEPPPSGITDTQYF
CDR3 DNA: TGTGCCAGCAGTGAACCCCCGCCTAGCGGGATTACAGATACGCAGTATTTT